This entry features one TCR beta chain sequence. Its ends do not fully match the called genes, so a read error is possible. The data belong to a study of cytomegalovirus exposure and HLA in healthy donors. PCR employed 60 Vbeta and 13 Jbeta primers. The data were produced by immunoSEQ multiplex PCR, yet TCRdb's version contains in-frame clones alone and is incomplete. The repertoire holds 80,000 to 100,000 clones, with around 67% as singletons. Sequenced material: PBMCs. The origin of this receptor is a middle-aged man in good health and CMV-seronegative.

CDR3 sequence reads: CSSRGTSYEQYF. The CDR3 bases are TGTTCCAGCAGGGGGACATCCTACGAGCAGTACTTC. J is TRBJ2-7 and V is TRBV7-9; 7 nucleotides line up with TRBD1. Germline V CDR1 and CDR2: SEHNR, FQNEAQ (reference sequence). This CDR3 has 12 amino acids. Variable domain in full (rest from reference TRBV7-9 and TRBJ2-7): DTGVSQNPRHKITKRGQNVTFRCDPISEHNRLYWYRQTLGQGPEFLTYFQNEAQLEKSRLLSDRFSAERPKGSFSTLEIQRTEQGDSAMYLCSSRGTSYEQYFGPGTRLTVT.